Each of the 8 T cell receptor beta chains below was sequenced from the same sample in a study of blood T cell repertoires in COVID-19. The table came from immunoSEQ multiplex PCR; TCRdb's copy has only in-frame clones and leaves some out. This sample has roughly 160,000 clones, with just under 90% found just once. Sequenced: peripheral blood. These receptors were collected from a woman in her 70s with COVID-19, enrolled during active disease.

V gene TRBV10-3 combines with J gene TRBJ1-1; D gene unclear. This CDR3 comprises 15 residues. Germline V lookup: CDR1 ENHRY, CDR2 SYGVKD. V gave up 0 bases and J gave up 1 base, with 9 bases separating them. CDR3 nucleotides: TGTGCCATCAGTGAGTCAAGACATCAGAACACTGAAGCTTTCTTT. Its translation is CAISESRHQNTEAFF.

This clone was recorded once. The chain uses TRBV19 and TRBJ2-5; D is unclear. With 6 bases removed from V and 1 base from J, the gap between germline ends came to 18 bases. This CDR3 has 16 amino acids. The germline V gene encodes CDR1 LNHDA and CDR2 SQIVND (reference sequence). CDR3 bases: TGTGCCAGTAGCCTCGGGTCTTCCTTACTCCAAGAGACCCAGTACTTC. Amino acids: CASSLGSSLLQETQYF. The full variable domain, rest sourced from reference TRBV19 and TRBJ2-5, is DGGITQSPKYLFRKEGQNVTLSCEQNLNHDAMYWYRQDPGQGLRLIYYSQIVNDFQKGDIAEGYSVSREKKESFPLTVTSAQKNPTAFYLCASSLGSSLLQETQYFGPGTRLLVL.

The chain recombines TRBV5-1 with TRBJ2-7, with D maybe TRBD2 (6 bases). Between the trimmed V and J ends, which lost 4 bases and 4 bases, there was a span of 15 bases. The CDR3 totals 14 residues. Germline-derived CDR1 and CDR2 are SGHRS and YFSETQ. The CDR3 reads CASSAVAGSYEQYF. The CDR3, as DNA: TGCGCCAGCAGCGCTGTGGCGGGGTCGTACGAGCAGTACTTC.

The chain is built from TRBV7-9 and TRBJ2-3; TRBD1 agrees at 10 bases. The V segment lost 6 bases and the J segment 4 bases; nucleotides outside the gene matches: 1. The CDR3 is 13 amino acids. CDR1 is SEHNR and CDR2 is FQNEAQ in the germline V gene (reference sequence). The CDR3 DNA is TGTGCCAGCAGGGGGACAGGGGCAGATACGCAGTATTTT. It encodes CASRGTGADTQYF.

The CDR3 nucleotides are TGTGCCTGGAGTTCAACAGGGGGCTCGAGGGAGACCCAGTACTTC. Translation gives CAWSSTGGSRETQYF. V and J are TRBV30 and TRBJ2-5, with 9 bases fitting TRBD1. The germline gives CDR1 GTSNPN, CDR2 SVGIG (reference sequence). Germline trimming cut 2 bases from V and 5 bases from J; bases unmatched to any gene: 9. CDR3 size: 15 residues.

The chain couples TRBV28 to TRBJ1-2; D is possibly TRBD1 (6 bases). Germline CDR1 MDHEN, CDR2 SYDVKM. The CDR3 has 13 amino acids. V gave up 4 bases and J gave up 4 bases, with 10 bases separating them. CDR3 DNA sequence: TGTGCCAGCAGTTCCGACAGGAGCTATGGCTACACCTTC. Its protein is CASSSDRSYGYTF.

The genes are TRBV21-1 and TRBJ2-3; the D call in the table, TRBD1, was not verified against the DNA. TRBV21-1 is given as a pseudogene. The CDR3 is made up of 20 amino acids. The chain's CDR3 is CASSKDGLCLGTGLTDTQYF. CDR3 bases: TGTGCCAGCAGCAAAGATGGACTCTGTCTGGGGACAGGCCTCACAGATACGCAGTATTTT.

The V and J genes are TRBV28 and TRBJ1-1, with a possible D match to TRBD1 (6 bases). Trimming pared 3 bases from V and 10 bases from J, leaving 21 bases between. The CDR3 sequence is 15 residues long. Per the germline V gene, CDR1 is MDHEN and CDR2 is SYDVKM. CDR3 coding DNA: TGTGCCAGCAGTTTGCGGGGGCTCCCGCCCTCGGTAGCTTTCTTT. Amino acid sequence: CASSLRGLPPSVAFF.